This is a list of T cell receptor beta chains from one sample in a study of T cells after somatic rescue of genetic block. Sequenced by immunoSEQ multiplex PCR; TCRdb stores in-frame clones only, minus some. The table has over 10,000 clones, 65% to 75% seen once. The sequencing sample was made of peripheral blood mononuclear cells (PBMCs). Every receptor here comes from a boy aged 5 to 17. Both conserved end residues are part of each CDR3. Clone size is given for some rows only: seen once, a few or many times, or a class if the clone is expanded.

abundance	v_gene	j_gene	CDR3aa
NA	TRBV28	TRBJ1-6	CASKGGAIIHAGYNSPLHF
NA	TRBV7-9	TRBJ2-7	CASSLPRTGSYEQYF
NA	TRBV7-9	TRBJ2-7	CASSFFDGAAQYF
medium-sized	TRBV19	TRBJ1-4	CASRSSPGLATNEKLFF
NA	TRBV28	TRBJ2-1	CASSSSGRAINEQFF
NA	TRBV4-2	TRBJ2-7	CASSQGGAGYEQYF
NA	TRBV6-5	TRBJ2-7	CASKRGPGAYEQYF
NA	TRBV25-1	TRBJ2-6	CASSEWEGTSGANVLTF
NA	TRBV19	TRBJ2-6	CASNWQGQDGANVLTF
NA	TRBV2	TRBJ2-3	CASSEWGGDTQYF
NA	TRBV1	TRBJ1-4	CTSSQDLRSRNEKLFF
NA	TRBV27	TRBJ1-6	CASSPSVSPLHF
few	TRBV6-4	TRBJ2-6	CASSLFPGQSSGANVLTF
NA	TRBV19	TRBJ1-1	CASKVRTPGNTEAFF
NA	TRBV11-2	TRBJ2-7	CASSVRGFSYEQYF
NA	TRBV30	TRBJ1-6	CAWRYPSYNSPLHF
NA	TRBV18	TRBJ2-3	CASSPRTASTDTQYF
NA	TRBV5-1	TRBJ1-4	CASSPGQGATNEKLFF
hyperexpanded	TRBV7-8	TRBJ2-7	CASSLGQGDQRISYEQYF
NA	TRBV11-2	TRBJ1-6	CASSLNAGNNSPLHF
few	TRBV6-1	TRBJ1-2	CASSLGQLYGYTF
NA	TRBV5-8	TRBJ1-2	CASSLGGSAYGYTF
NA	TRBV5-4	TRBJ2-5	CASGRGTSGRGETQYF
NA	TRBV5-4	TRBJ2-3	CASSSVSGSTDTQYF
NA	TRBV9	TRBJ1-6	CASSLGQFNSPLHF
NA	TRBV11-2	TRBJ2-7	CASSWGLAGLPYEQYF
few	TRBV6-5	TRBJ2-7	CASSYAGTGAYEQYF
NA	TRBV5-1	TRBJ2-3	CASSLGQSTDTQYF
NA	TRBV7-6	TRBJ1-3	CASSLESRTGVGFGNTIYF
NA	TRBV6-6	TRBJ2-7	CASSYSRDRIYEQYF
NA	TRBV29-1	TRBJ2-5	CSVGPQETQYF
NA	TRBV27	TRBJ1-1	CASSLWDRNTEAFF
NA	TRBV6-9	TRBJ2-7	CASSYSNYQGSAYEQYF
few	TRBV30	TRBJ1-1	CAWNLQGWINTEAFF
NA	TRBV5-1	TRBJ2-6	CASSLSGANVLTF
NA	TRBV27	TRBJ2-7	CASRPLAGGRYEQYF
NA	TRBV28	TRBJ1-3	CASSPRTGRGGNTIYF
NA	TRBV5-1	TRBJ2-1	CASSLNSYNEQFF
NA	TRBV11-2	TRBJ2-7	CASSLGWVGEQYF
NA	TRBV5-1	TRBJ2-1	CASSLAWVPMGYNEQFF
NA	TRBV30	TRBJ2-5	CAWRRDEGQLKETQYF
once	TRBV5-4	TRBJ2-7	CASSRRDGDSYEQYF
NA	TRBV7-9	TRBJ1-4	CASSLLPGGRLFF
NA	TRBV7-9	TRBJ2-1	CASSPRDRGNEQFF
NA	TRBV13	TRBJ1-1	CASSFRGGDTEAFF
NA	TRBV11-3	TRBJ1-1	CASSLEGRNTEAFF
NA	TRBV18	TRBJ1-4	CASSQGVGNEKLFF